A selection of T cell receptor beta chains follows, all from one sample in a study of blood T cell repertoires in COVID-19. Generated by immunoSEQ multiplex PCR, the TCRdb table keeps only in-frame clones and is missing some. The sample holds some 250,000 clones; 88% are singletons and the top ten take 0.99%. Sequences were obtained from peripheral blood. These receptors were taken from a woman in her forties who had recovered from COVID-19. Both conserved end residues are part of each CDR3. A D gene is named only where the DNA matches it firmly. Clone size is shown for a subset of rows, as once, few, many or a class of expanded clone.

DNA: TGTGCCTGGAGTGTACGGGCTAGCGGGCAATTGGGGGCGGCCGGGGAGCTGTTTTTT
CDR3: CAWSVRASGQLGAAGELFF
D: TRBD2
J: TRBJ2-2
V: TRBV30
size: NA

DNA: TGTGCCAGCAGTTACGGTTTGGACTTCCCTGGCTATGGCTACACCTTC
CDR3: CASSYGLDFPGYGYTF
D: NA
J: TRBJ1-2
V: TRBV6-5
size: NA

DNA: TGTGCCACCAGCCCAGCGGGAATTTACAATGAGCAGTTCTTC
CDR3: CATSPAGIYNEQFF
D: TRBD2
J: TRBJ2-1
V: TRBV24-1
size: NA

DNA: TGTGCCAGCAGCTGGGGGGAGGGCCCCACCTACGAGCAGTACTTC
CDR3: CASSWGEGPTYEQYF
D: TRBD2
J: TRBJ2-7
V: TRBV7-2
size: NA

DNA: TGCAGTGCTAGTAGGGGCAGCAAGTATAATTCACCCCTCCACTTT
CDR3: CSASRGSKYNSPLHF
D: NA
J: TRBJ1-6
V: TRBV20-1
size: NA

DNA: TGTGCCAGCAGCCGGACCGGACTAGCAGCAGATACGCAGTATTTT
CDR3: CASSRTGLAADTQYF
D: TRBD2
J: TRBJ2-3
V: TRBV7-2
size: NA

DNA: TGCGCCAGCAGCTTGGAGGGGCTTTCCTATGGCTACACCTTC
CDR3: CASSLEGLSYGYTF
D: NA
J: TRBJ1-2
V: TRBV5-1
size: NA

DNA: TGTGCCAGCAGCCACGGGGGGGCTGGTGAAAAACTGTTTTTT
CDR3: CASSHGGAGEKLFF
D: NA
J: TRBJ1-4
V: TRBV7-2
size: NA

DNA: TGCGCCAGCAGTCAATCGCCCTTCGGGCTAGCGGGGACCTACGAGCAGTACTTC
CDR3: CASSQSPFGLAGTYEQYF
D: TRBD2
J: TRBJ2-7
V: TRBV23-1
size: NA

DNA: TGTGCCACAGGGGCGATGAGGCAAGAGACCCAGTACTTC
CDR3: CATGAMRQETQYF
D: NA
J: TRBJ2-5
V: TRBV7-2
size: NA

DNA: TGTGCCTGGAGTGGACAGGGTAGGGGTTCACCCCTCCACTTT
CDR3: CAWSGQGRGSPLHF
D: TRBD1
J: TRBJ1-6
V: TRBV30
size: NA

DNA: TGTGCCAGCAGCTCCAACGGGTTAGACAGGGGCCCTGAAGCTTTCTTT
CDR3: CASSSNGLDRGPEAFF
D: TRBD1
J: TRBJ1-1
V: TRBV5-6
size: NA

DNA: TGTGCCAGTAGTACCGGACTACTCTCTGGGGCCAACGTCCTGACTTTC
CDR3: CASSTGLLSGANVLTF
D: NA
J: TRBJ2-6
V: TRBV19
size: NA

DNA: TGTGCCAGCAGCGTAGCTAGCGGGGGTTCCTACTACGAGCAGTACTTC
CDR3: CASSVASGGSYYEQYF
D: TRBD2
J: TRBJ2-7
V: TRBV9
size: once

DNA: TGTGCCAGTAGAACCCCGGAGGGTGGAGGAGGAAACACCATATATTTT
CDR3: CASRTPEGGGGNTIYF
D: NA
J: TRBJ1-3
V: TRBV19
size: NA

DNA: TGTGCCGCGCGGGCGGGCCAGAACACCGGGGAGCTGTTTTTT
CDR3: CAARAGQNTGELFF
D: NA
J: TRBJ2-2
V: TRBV18
size: NA

DNA: TGTGCCAGCAGTTCTAGTTTCGGTCAGCCCCAGCATTTT
CDR3: CASSSSFGQPQHF
D: NA
J: TRBJ1-5
V: TRBV25-1
size: NA

DNA: TGTGCCAGCAGCCCCGGGGCGGGACCATACGAGCAGTACTTC
CDR3: CASSPGAGPYEQYF
D: NA
J: TRBJ2-7
V: TRBV6-5
size: NA

DNA: TGCGCCAGCAGACGGACACACTCGAGCACAGATACGCAGTATTTT
CDR3: CASRRTHSSTDTQYF
D: NA
J: TRBJ2-3
V: TRBV10-2
size: NA

DNA: TGTGCCAGTAGTATCGGGGAGGACTATGGCTACACCTTC
CDR3: CASSIGEDYGYTF
D: NA
J: TRBJ1-2
V: TRBV19
size: NA

DNA: TGCAGCGTTGGAGGGCAGACCTTTTCCTACGAGCAGTACTTC
CDR3: CSVGGQTFSYEQYF
D: NA
J: TRBJ2-7
V: TRBV29-1
size: NA

DNA: TGTGCCAGCAGCGTAGGAGGCTCCTACGAGCAGTACTTC
CDR3: CASSVGGSYEQYF
D: NA
J: TRBJ2-7
V: TRBV9
size: NA

DNA: TGTGCCAGTAGGAGGACAGGGATGAATCAGCCCCAGCATTTT
CDR3: CASRRTGMNQPQHF
D: TRBD1
J: TRBJ1-5
V: TRBV19
size: NA

DNA: TGTGCCAGCAGTTTTCTTCCTCGAACAGGGCGTGAAGCTTTCTTT
CDR3: CASSFLPRTGREAFF
D: NA
J: TRBJ1-1
V: TRBV27
size: NA

DNA: TGTGCCAGCAAGGCGGGAGAGGCGCAGGGTGAGCAGTTCTTC
CDR3: CASKAGEAQGEQFF
D: TRBD2
J: TRBJ2-1
V: TRBV7-3
size: NA

DNA: TGTGCCAGCAGGCGTGGCAATGAGCAGTTCTTC
CDR3: CASRRGNEQFF
D: NA
J: TRBJ2-1
V: TRBV9
size: NA

DNA: TGTGCCTGGAGTGCGGGACAGGCAACTAATGAAAAACTGTTTTTT
CDR3: CAWSAGQATNEKLFF
D: TRBD1
J: TRBJ1-4
V: TRBV30
size: NA

DNA: TGCGCCAGCAGCCAAGGGGCAGCGGGCGCCGGGGAGCTGTTTTTT
CDR3: CASSQGAAGAGELFF
D: NA
J: TRBJ2-2
V: TRBV4-3
size: NA

DNA: TGTGCCAGCAGTTCGGACCCAACTCACGGGGTTTTT
CDR3: CASSSDPTHGVF
D: NA
J: TRBJ1-4
V: TRBV28
size: NA

DNA: TGTGCCAGCACCACTGAGGGGGGCAATCAGCCCCAGCATTTT
CDR3: CASTTEGGNQPQHF
D: NA
J: TRBJ1-5
V: TRBV7-9
size: NA

DNA: TGCGCCAGCAGCCAGCGGGAGGGCCCCGGGGAGCTGTTTTTT
CDR3: CASSQREGPGELFF
D: TRBD2
J: TRBJ2-2
V: TRBV4-3
size: once

DNA: TGTGCCAGCAGCATAGGACAGTACGGTTCACCCCTCCACTTT
CDR3: CASSIGQYGSPLHF
D: NA
J: TRBJ1-6
V: TRBV5-8
size: NA

DNA: TGTGCCAGCAGCCGCGGACAGACCCACTCTGGAAACACCATATATTTT
CDR3: CASSRGQTHSGNTIYF
D: NA
J: TRBJ1-3
V: TRBV7-2
size: NA

DNA: TGCGCCAGCAGCCCCGTTGCGGGCCCCTACGAGCAGTACTTC
CDR3: CASSPVAGPYEQYF
D: NA
J: TRBJ2-7
V: TRBV5-1
size: NA

DNA: TGTGCCAGCAGCCCCCGTCTCGGGACTAGCGGGACGAACACCGGGGAGCTGTTTTTT
CDR3: CASSPRLGTSGTNTGELFF
D: TRBD2
J: TRBJ2-2
V: TRBV7-2
size: once

DNA: TGTGCCAGCAGCTTAGATCGACAGAGTGAGCAGTTCTTC
CDR3: CASSLDRQSEQFF
D: NA
J: TRBJ2-1
V: TRBV11-2
size: NA

DNA: TGTGCCAGCAGTTACGTAGCCCCAACCTACGAGCAGTACTTC
CDR3: CASSYVAPTYEQYF
D: NA
J: TRBJ2-7
V: TRBV6-5
size: few

DNA: TGTGCCAGTACCAACACAGGGGACCTGACTAGCACAGATACGCAGTATTTT
CDR3: CASTNTGDLTSTDTQYF
D: TRBD1
J: TRBJ2-3
V: TRBV19
size: NA

DNA: TGTGCCTGGAGTTCTAGCGGGGACCCGTATTTT
CDR3: CAWSSSGDPYF
D: TRBD2
J: TRBJ2-3
V: TRBV30
size: NA

DNA: TGTGCCAGTAGTATAGCGGGACTCAACACCGGGGAGCTGTTTTTT
CDR3: CASSIAGLNTGELFF
D: NA
J: TRBJ2-2
V: TRBV19
size: NA

DNA: TGTGCCAGCAGAAGCGGGTCCTCCTACGAGCAGTACTTC
CDR3: CASRSGSSYEQYF
D: NA
J: TRBJ2-7
V: TRBV7-9
size: NA

DNA: TGTGCCAGCAGCCTCCGGGACAGGGGGGTCGGGGAGCTGTTTTTT
CDR3: CASSLRDRGVGELFF
D: TRBD1
J: TRBJ2-2
V: TRBV11-3
size: once

DNA: TGCGCCAGCAGCCCGGACTCCTCCACAGATACGCAGTATTTT
CDR3: CASSPDSSTDTQYF
D: NA
J: TRBJ2-3
V: TRBV5-1
size: NA

DNA: TGCAGCGTTGGCTCCGGACAGGGTGGCGGCTACACCTTC
CDR3: CSVGSGQGGGYTF
D: TRBD1
J: TRBJ1-2
V: TRBV29-1
size: NA

DNA: TGCAGCGCCGGGTGGCAAGAGACCCAGTACTTC
CDR3: CSAGWQETQYF
D: NA
J: TRBJ2-5
V: TRBV29-1
size: NA

DNA: TGTGCCAGCAGTCGCGGACAGGGGGCGCAGGGCGGGGAGCTGTTTTTT
CDR3: CASSRGQGAQGGELFF
D: TRBD1
J: TRBJ2-2
V: TRBV28
size: NA

DNA: TGTGCCAGCAGACCGGGACTAGCGGGAGGTGGCACCGGGGAGCTGTTTTTT
CDR3: CASRPGLAGGGTGELFF
D: TRBD2
J: TRBJ2-2
V: TRBV2
size: NA

DNA: TGTGCCAGCAGCGTAGGGGCTAGCGGGGGCCCCTACGAGCAGTACTTC
CDR3: CASSVGASGGPYEQYF
D: TRBD2
J: TRBJ2-7
V: TRBV9
size: NA

DNA: TGTGCCAGCAGTTACGGTGCGGGAGTACGGTACGAGCAGTACTTC
CDR3: CASSYGAGVRYEQYF
D: TRBD2
J: TRBJ2-7
V: TRBV6-5
size: few